One and the same sample provided the 16 T cell receptor beta chains below, sequenced in a study of beta chain features in type 1 diabetes. Every isolated RNA sample was fully reverse transcribed, so sequencing captured expressed TCRB transcripts. The protocol was immunoSEQ multiplex PCR, while the TCRdb copy is restricted to in-frame clones and leaves out a portion. The data show about 360,000 clones, with around 12% seen just once and around 0.015% held by the top ten. The specimen was naive CD4+ T cells from blood. These receptors came from a man aged 18 to 35 in good health.

This clone has only a few counts. The genes are TRBV5-4 and TRBJ2-1; 15 bases fit TRBD2. V shed 0 bases, J shed 4 bases, and the junction held 5 bases outside the gene matches. CDR1 and CDR2 (germline): SGHNT, YYREEE (reference sequence). The CDR3 totals 18 residues. The CDR3 coding sequence is TGTGCCAGCAGCTTGGGGGGACTAGCGGGGGGCCAGTACAATGAGCAGTTCTTC. Protein product: CASSLGGLAGGQYNEQFF. Looking up the rest from reference TRBV5-4 and TRBJ2-1 gives the full variable domain: ETGVTQSPTHLIKTRGQQVTLRCSSQSGHNTVSWYQQALGQGPQFIFQYYREEENGRGNFPPRFSGLQFPNYSSELNVNALELDDSALYLCASSLGGLAGGQYNEQFFGPGTRLTVL.

The rearrangement links TRBV4-2 to TRBJ1-6, with a weak D call TRBD1 (6 bases). V was pared by 4 bases and J by 9 bases, with 13 bases between. Germline V gives CDR1 LGHNA, CDR2 YNFKEQ. CDR3 length: 14 amino acids. CDR3 DNA: TGTGCCAGCAGCCGAACAGGGTTGAGTTCACCCCTCCACTTT. This sequence encodes CASSRTGLSSPLHF.

This clone has just a few counts. This chain uses TRBV2 with TRBJ1-5; tentatively, D is TRBD1 (5 bases). Trimming stripped 7 bases from V and 11 bases from J, with 21 bases between. This CDR3 spans 14 amino acids. Looked up from germline, CDR1 is SNHLY and CDR2 is FYNNEI. The CDR3 spells CASTQAGTLGAQHF. Here the CDR3 DNA reads TGTGCCAGCACCCAAGCGGGCACTTTGGGGGCCCAGCATTTT.

The chain uses TRBV11-2 and TRBJ2-7; D ambiguous. The germline CDR1 and CDR2 sequences are SGHAT and FQNNGV. Trimming removed 1 base at V and 2 bases at J, with 3 bases between. This CDR3 is 12 amino acids long. CDR3: CASSLATYEQYF. The CDR3 DNA sequence: TGTGCCAGCAGCTTAGCAACCTACGAGCAGTACTTC.

Only a few counts were recorded for this clone. The chain has TRBV30 and TRBJ2-7; 13 bases align to TRBD2. Germline loops: CDR1 GTSNPN, CDR2 SVGIG (reference sequence). V dropped 3 bases and J dropped 8; count of bases not matched to a gene: 4. The CDR3 extends over 13 amino acids. The CDR3 protein is CAWRLAGGPQQYF. CDR3 coding DNA: TGTGCCTGGAGACTAGCGGGAGGGCCACAGCAGTACTTC.

This clone was seen a handful of times. This chain joins TRBV4-3 and TRBJ1-5, with D perhaps matching TRBD1 (5 bases). This CDR3 contains 16 residues. Germline V gene sequence: CDR1 LGHNA, CDR2 YSLEER. V was pared by 0 bases and J by 9 bases, with 18 bases between. CDR3: CASSQESKTGPWPQHF. The CDR3 DNA follows: TGCGCCAGCAGCCAAGAATCTAAAACAGGCCCATGGCCCCAGCATTTT.

This rearrangement joins TRBV7-2 to TRBJ2-3, with TRBD2 matching over 11 bases. Germline CDR1 and CDR2: SGHTA and FQGNSA. V shed 1 base, J shed 2 bases, and the junction held 2 bases outside the gene matches. This CDR3 comprises 16 residues. Here the CDR3 reads CASSLVAGGVTDTQYF. The DNA for the CDR3 is TGTGCCAGCAGCTTAGTAGCGGGAGGGGTCACAGATACGCAGTATTTT.

The CDR3 reads CASSLLAGGETQYF. The DNA of the CDR3 is TGTGCCAGCAGCCTACTAGCGGGGGGAGAGACCCAGTACTTC. The chain couples TRBV6-5 to TRBJ2-5, with TRBD2 matching over 12 bases. Germline V gene lookup returns CDR1 MNHEY and CDR2 SVGAGI. J was trimmed by 4 bases and V by 6 bases; bases with no gene match: 3. There are 14 residues in the CDR3.

This clone was counted between two and nine times. The gene calls are TRBV6-5 and TRBJ1-1; 10 positions match TRBD1. CDR3 length: 16 residues. Looked up from germline, CDR1 is MNHEY and CDR2 is SVGAGI. The J segment lost 1 base and the V segment lost 4 bases, leaving 6 bases of the junction unmatched. The CDR3: CASSLFGTGANTEAFF. The CDR3 nucleotides read TGTGCCAGCAGTTTATTCGGGACAGGGGCGAACACTGAAGCTTTCTTT.

There are a few counts of this clone. V gene TRBV20-1 combines with J gene TRBJ1-2; D is uncertain. Germline CDR1 DFQATT, CDR2 SNEGSKA (reference sequence). There are 10 residues in the CDR3. V lost 0 bases and J lost 8, with 4 bases in between. This chain's CDR3 is CSARDGGYTF. Here the CDR3 DNA reads TGCAGTGCTAGAGACGGGGGCTACACCTTC.

This clone was seen only a few times. The V gene is TRBV19, the J gene TRBJ1-1, with D unclear. Germline assignment: CDR1 LNHDA and CDR2 SQIVND (reference sequence). CDR3 length: 13 residues. The V end lost 0 bases, the J end lost 5 bases, and 7 bases lay between the germline ends. The DNA for the CDR3 is TGTGCCAGTAGTATAGAGGCTAGTACTGAAGCTTTCTTT. Protein sequence: CASSIEASTEAFF. Combining the CDR3 with reference TRBV19 and TRBJ1-1 gives the whole variable domain DGGITQSPKYLFRKEGQNVTLSCEQNLNHDAMYWYRQDPGQGLRLIYYSQIVNDFQKGDIAEGYSVSREKKESFPLTVTSAQKNPTAFYLCASSIEASTEAFFGQGTRLTVV.

This chain connects TRBV27 to TRBJ1-2; D call uncertain. Germline loops: CDR1 MNHEY, CDR2 SMNVEV (reference sequence). The CDR3 runs 16 residues. Trimming left V 3 bases short and J 0 bases short, with 14 bases between. The CDR3 DNA sequence: TGTGCCAGCAGTTTTTCAAGGACTACTTCTAACTATGGCTACACCTTC. Amino acids: CASSFSRTTSNYGYTF.

The J gene is TRBJ2-1, the V gene TRBV11-2; 9 bases fit TRBD1. Germline-derived CDR1 and CDR2 are SGHAT and FQNNGV. The CDR3 extends over 16 amino acids. V lost 5 bases and J lost 12; bases outside the gene matches: 17. Here the CDR3 reads CASSKGARTGDLWQFF. In DNA form, the CDR3 reads TGTGCCAGCAGCAAAGGGGCCCGGACAGGGGATTTATGGCAGTTCTTC.

This clone has more than one count but fewer than ten. This sequence joins TRBV6-5 and TRBJ1-1, with D possibly TRBD1 on 5 matching bases. CDR3 length equals 12 residues. V gave up 5 bases and J gave up 4 bases, with 8 bases separating them. The V gene's germline CDR1 is MNHEY and CDR2 SVGAGI. CDR3 in DNA: TGTGCCAGCAGTCTAAGGGGCACTGAAGCTTTCTTT. Encoded protein: CASSLRGTEAFF.

This clone showed up just a few times. The rearrangement links TRBV13 to TRBJ2-7; 8 bases match TRBD1. This CDR3 is 14 amino acids long. The germline CDR1 and CDR2 sequences are PRHDT and FYEKMQ (reference sequence). With V trimmed by 5 bases and J by 0 bases, 3 bases remained unmatched. CDR3 loop: CASSPDRDSYEQYF. The CDR3 bases are TGTGCCAGCAGCCCGGACAGGGACTCCTACGAGCAGTACTTC.

The rearrangement joins TRBV7-3 to TRBJ2-2; 10 bases align to TRBD1. V lost 9 bases to trimming and J lost 3 bases; unmatched junction nucleotides: 4. The germline V gene has CDR1 SGHTA and CDR2 FQGTGA. The CDR3 has 14 residues. This CDR3 is CASGTGVDTGELFF. CDR3 coding DNA: TGTGCCAGTGGGACAGGGGTGGACACCGGGGAGCTGTTTTTT.